The 27 T cell receptor beta chains below all came from one sample that was sequenced in a study of PD-L1 blockade in urothelial cancer. Sequencing used immunoSEQ multiplex PCR; TCRdb keeps in-frame clones, though not all of them. The sample contains tens of thousands of clones, over 80% of which appear only once. This specimen consisted of PBMCs, obtained around atezolizumab (anti-PD-L1) treatment. The receptors shown here come from an older man with urothelial cancer.

The table lists this clone with a few counts. The rearrangement joins TRBV5-4 to TRBJ2-5; TRBD2 matches 12 bases. The CDR3 length is 14 residues. Trimming took 0 bases from V and 13 from J; bases not matched to a gene: 7. Germline V gene data show CDR1 as SGHNT and CDR2 as YYREEE (reference sequence). The CDR3 DNA reads TGTGCCAGCAGCTTGGAACTAGCGGGAGGCCCTATGTACTTC. Encoded protein: CASSLELAGGPMYF. Together with reference TRBV5-4 and TRBJ2-5, the CDR3 gives the full variable domain: ETGVTQSPTHLIKTRGQQVTLRCSSQSGHNTVSWYQQALGQGPQFIFQYYREEENGRGNFPPRFSGLQFPNYSSELNVNALELDDSALYLCASSLELAGGPMYFGPGTRLLVL.

This chain links TRBV27 with TRBJ2-7; the match to TRBD2 covers 13 bases. The CDR3 totals 14 residues. V dropped 5 bases and J dropped 7; count of bases not matched to a gene: 5. Per germline, CDR1 MNHEY and CDR2 SMNVEV (reference sequence). The DNA for the CDR3 is TGTGCCAGCAGTCAACCGGGACTAGCGGGGGAGCAGTACTTC. It translates to CASSQPGLAGEQYF.

The V gene is TRBV29-1, the J gene TRBJ1-2, with D tentatively TRBD1 (6 bases). Germline V CDR1 and CDR2: SQVTM, ANQGSEA. The CDR3 is 13 amino acids. V gave up 6 bases and J gave up 4 bases, with 15 bases separating them. The CDR3 DNA reads as TGCAGCGTCCGGGACATTGGGACCTATGGCTACACCTTC. This gives the protein CSVRDIGTYGYTF.

V and J are TRBV19 and TRBJ1-4; 7 positions agree with TRBD1. V lost 5 bases, J lost 8 bases, and 11 bases stayed unmatched. Germline CDR1 reads LNHDA; CDR2 reads SQIVND (reference sequence). This CDR3 comprises 15 residues. CDR3 region: CASSSQPGQNEKLFF. CDR3 bases: TGTGCCAGTAGTTCTCAACCGGGACAGAACGAAAAACTGTTTTTT.

This clone was detected only a few times. The chain employs TRBV7-9 and TRBJ1-1; possibly TRBD1 for D (5 bases). The CDR3 covers 13 residues. Trimming left V 3 bases short and J 2 bases short, with 7 bases between. Germline CDR1 and CDR2: SEHNR and FQNEAQ (reference sequence). CDR3: CASSFGGNTEAFF. CDR3 bases: TGTGCCAGCAGCTTCGGGGGAAACACTGAAGCTTTCTTT.

The genes are TRBV18 and TRBJ1-5, with TRBD1 as a possible D gene (6 bases). V was cut by 6 bases and J by 0 bases, with 15 bases left in between. Germline V gene lookup returns CDR1 KGHSH and CDR2 LQKENI. CDR3 length: 16 residues. CDR3 in DNA: TGTGCCAGCTCCCTCAACAGGGACCCTAGCAATCAGCCCCAGCATTTT. Protein product: CASSLNRDPSNQPQHF.

V gene TRBV7-6 combines with J gene TRBJ2-2, with D perhaps TRBD1 (5 bases). The CDR3 runs 14 residues. CDR1 is SGHVS, CDR2 FNYEAQ, per germline. The V end was cut by 3 bases, the J end by 3 bases, with 8 bases between. This CDR3 is CASSFREDTGELFF. The CDR3 nucleotides read TGTGCCAGCAGCTTCAGGGAAGACACCGGGGAGCTGTTTTTT.

V and J are TRBV6-6 and TRBJ1-3; 10 nucleotides line up with TRBD1. There are 15 residues in the CDR3. CDR1 MNHNY and CDR2 SVGAGI come from the germline V gene (reference sequence). V was clipped by 5 bases and J by 1 base; unmatched bases: 2. CDR3 in DNA: TGTGCCAGCAGTCGGACAGGGGGGTCTGGAAACACCATATATTTT. Translated: CASSRTGGSGNTIYF.

The chain uses TRBV30 and TRBJ2-1; D call uncertain. CDR3 length: 14 amino acids. The germline V gene encodes CDR1 GTSNPN and CDR2 SVGIG (reference sequence). V dropped 2 bases and J dropped 2 bases, with 10 bases sitting between them. CDR3 nucleotide sequence: TGTGCCTGGAGTTACTCGATCACCTACAATGAGCAGTTCTTC. This sequence encodes CAWSYSITYNEQFF.

This chain connects TRBV19 to TRBJ2-7, with D perhaps TRBD1 (6 bases). V was clipped by 1 base and J by 1 base, with 8 bases between them. The CDR3 length is 14 residues. From germline, CDR1 is LNHDA and CDR2 SQIVND (reference sequence). CDR3 sequence (DNA): TGTGCCAGTAGTATAGGACAGGAGTCCTACGAGCAGTACTTC. As protein: CASSIGQESYEQYF.

The V gene is TRBV7-8, the J gene TRBJ2-5; 11 bases are a match to TRBD2. CDR3 length: 16 residues. The germline gives CDR1 SGHVS, CDR2 FQNEAQ. The ends lost 4 bases at V and 1 base at J; junction bases unmatched: 5. The CDR3 protein is CASSSSTSGAQETQYF. CDR3 DNA: TGTGCCAGCAGCTCCTCGACTAGCGGGGCCCAAGAGACCCAGTACTTC.

The genes are TRBV18 and TRBJ2-5; 8 positions match TRBD1. V was clipped by 6 bases and J by 1 base; unmatched bases: 4. Per germline, CDR1 KGHSH and CDR2 LQKENI. The CDR3 runs 14 residues. The CDR3 spells CASSPDRAQETQYF. In nucleotides, the CDR3 is TGTGCCAGCTCCCCGGACAGGGCCCAAGAGACCCAGTACTTC.

This clone was found a few times. For the CDR3, the DNA is TGTGCCAGCAGCGACCCGACAGGTTTAGAGGAAAAACTGTTTTTT. Protein product: CASSDPTGLEEKLFF. V and J are TRBV5-8 and TRBJ1-4, with D possibly being TRBD1 (6 bases). CDR1 and CDR2 from the germline V gene are SGHTS and YDEGEE. Trimming took 4 bases from V and 8 from J, leaving 18 bases between them. The CDR3 spans 15 residues.

V gene TRBV7-2 combines with J gene TRBJ1-4; D is uncertain. The CDR3 loop spans 14 amino acids. Between the trimmed V and J ends, which lost 1 base and 7 bases, there was a span of 10 bases. Germline CDR1 is SGHTA and CDR2 is FQGNSA. Here the CDR3 reads CASSLVSRGEKLFF. In DNA form, the CDR3 reads TGTGCCAGCAGCTTAGTTTCCCGGGGTGAAAAACTGTTTTTT. The full variable domain, rest sourced from reference TRBV7-2 and TRBJ1-4, is GAGVSQSPSNKVTEKGKDVELRCDPISGHTALYWYRQSLGQGLEFLIYFQGNSAPDKSGLPSDRFSAERTGGSVSTLTIQRTQQEDSAVYLCASSLVSRGEKLFFGSGTQLSVL.

This chain uses TRBV30 with TRBJ1-5; TRBD1 agrees at 11 bases. There are 13 residues in the CDR3. The J segment lost 4 bases and the V segment lost 5 bases, leaving 1 base of the junction unmatched. CDR1 and CDR2 from the germline V gene are GTSNPN and SVGIG (reference sequence). DNA of the CDR3: TGTGCCTGGGGGACAGGGGGAAATCAGCCCCAGCATTTT. It translates to CAWGTGGNQPQHF.

The V call is TRBV9, the J call TRBJ2-5; 8 bases map to TRBD2. Per germline, CDR1 SGDLS and CDR2 YYNGEE. CDR3 length equals 16 residues. V was pared by 0 bases and J by 1 base, with 5 bases of the junction left unmatched. CDR3 DNA: TGTGCCAGCAGCGTAGTAAGCGGGAGTCCCCAAGAGACCCAGTACTTC. Translating gives CASSVVSGSPQETQYF.

The CDR3 bases are TGTGCCAGTAGCGAGACAGGGACGGAGGGCGGCTACACCTTC. Translating it yields CASSETGTEGGYTF. The chain couples TRBV19 to TRBJ1-2; 7 bases map to TRBD1. The germline CDR1 and CDR2 sequences are LNHDA and SQIVND (reference sequence). V was pared by 6 bases and J by 8 bases, with 12 bases of the junction left unmatched. This CDR3 region has 14 residues.

CDR3 loop: CASSPGMSSKQYF. CDR3 in DNA: TGTGCCAGCAGCCCCGGGATGAGCAGTAAGCAGTACTTC. This chain connects TRBV5-6 to TRBJ2-7, with D possibly being TRBD2 (5 bases). The CDR3 loop spans 13 amino acids. V was shortened by 4 bases and J by 8 bases, with 16 bases between the two germline ends. In germline, CDR1 is SGHDT, CDR2 YYEEEE.

The J gene is TRBJ2-7, the V gene TRBV11-2; 9 nucleotides agree with TRBD2. Germline loops: CDR1 SGHAT, CDR2 FQNNGV. The CDR3 has 15 amino acids. With 1 base clipped from V and 7 bases from J, the junction kept 8 bases outside the gene matches. The CDR3 here is CASSLGGGLAGEQYF. CDR3 bases: TGTGCCAGCAGCTTAGGGGGGGGACTAGCTGGAGAGCAGTACTTC.

V gene TRBV7-8 combines with J gene TRBJ2-7, with 8 nucleotides matching TRBD1. In germline, CDR1 is SGHVS, CDR2 FQNEAQ. V lost 6 bases and J lost 8; bases outside the gene matches: 15. The CDR3 sequence is 15 residues long. The CDR3 nucleotides are TGTGCCAGCAGTCAGATGGACAGGGCGATTGAGAAGCAGTACTTC. This gives the protein CASSQMDRAIEKQYF.

The chain employs TRBV7-9 and TRBJ2-5; D might be TRBD1 (5 bases). The germline V gene has CDR1 SEHNR and CDR2 FQNEAQ (reference sequence). The CDR3 has 13 amino acids. V was pared by 3 bases and J by 5 bases, with 10 bases between. DNA for the CDR3: TGTGCCAGCAGCTTCCAGGGTGGGGAGACCCAGTACTTC. This sequence encodes CASSFQGGETQYF.

The V and J genes are TRBV6-6 and TRBJ1-2; no clear D gene. The V gene's germline CDR1 is MNHNY and CDR2 SVGAGI (reference sequence). The V and J ends lost 1 base and 8 bases respectively, with 5 bases between them. The CDR3 is made up of 11 amino acids. The CDR3 coding sequence is TGTGCCAGCAGTTACTTCGGGGGCTACACCTTC. Translated, it gives CASSYFGGYTF.

This clone was detected a few times. The J gene is TRBJ2-5, the V gene TRBV5-6, with TRBD2 matching over 14 bases. CDR3 length: 16 residues. CDR1 is SGHDT and CDR2 is YYEEEE in the germline V gene. V shed 2 bases and J 4 bases; nucleotides not matched to a gene: 4. The CDR3 spells CASSFVTSGGGETQYF. CDR3 DNA sequence: TGTGCCAGCAGCTTCGTGACTAGCGGGGGGGGAGAGACCCAGTACTTC.

V usage is TRBV6-5 and J usage is TRBJ2-7; 9 positions agree with TRBD2. Germline trimming cut 2 bases from V and 3 bases from J; bases unmatched to any gene: 2. Germline V gives CDR1 MNHEY, CDR2 SVGAGI. This CDR3 spans 14 amino acids. The CDR3 region is CASSYQRGVYEQYF. The CDR3 nucleotides are TGTGCCAGCAGTTACCAGCGGGGGGTCTACGAGCAGTACTTC.

This chain joins TRBV6-1 and TRBJ1-1, with a possible D match to TRBD1 (5 bases). Germline V gene sequence: CDR1 MNHNS, CDR2 SASEGT. V lost 2 bases and J lost 8, with 9 bases in between. The CDR3 is made up of 12 amino acids. The CDR3, as DNA: TGTGCCAGCAGTGAAAGGAGGGGAGAAGCTTTCTTT. Amino acid sequence: CASSERRGEAFF.

The V call is TRBV7-2, the J call TRBJ1-5; D gene ambiguous. CDR3 length: 15 amino acids. V was cut by 1 base and J by 1 base, with 8 bases left in between. Germline CDR1 SGHTA, CDR2 FQGNSA. As DNA, the CDR3 is TGTGCCAGCAGCTTAGTGGCCACCAGCAATCAGCCCCAGCATTTT. This codes for CASSLVATSNQPQHF.

The chain employs TRBV30 and TRBJ1-4; 8 bases agree with TRBD1. Germline CDR1 reads GTSNPN; CDR2 reads SVGIG (reference sequence). J lost 11 bases, V lost 8 bases, and 7 bases had no gene match. The CDR3 runs 11 residues. CDR3 in amino acids: CASRTGQKLFF. The DNA for the CDR3 is TGTGCCAGCCGGACAGGGCAGAAACTGTTTTTT.